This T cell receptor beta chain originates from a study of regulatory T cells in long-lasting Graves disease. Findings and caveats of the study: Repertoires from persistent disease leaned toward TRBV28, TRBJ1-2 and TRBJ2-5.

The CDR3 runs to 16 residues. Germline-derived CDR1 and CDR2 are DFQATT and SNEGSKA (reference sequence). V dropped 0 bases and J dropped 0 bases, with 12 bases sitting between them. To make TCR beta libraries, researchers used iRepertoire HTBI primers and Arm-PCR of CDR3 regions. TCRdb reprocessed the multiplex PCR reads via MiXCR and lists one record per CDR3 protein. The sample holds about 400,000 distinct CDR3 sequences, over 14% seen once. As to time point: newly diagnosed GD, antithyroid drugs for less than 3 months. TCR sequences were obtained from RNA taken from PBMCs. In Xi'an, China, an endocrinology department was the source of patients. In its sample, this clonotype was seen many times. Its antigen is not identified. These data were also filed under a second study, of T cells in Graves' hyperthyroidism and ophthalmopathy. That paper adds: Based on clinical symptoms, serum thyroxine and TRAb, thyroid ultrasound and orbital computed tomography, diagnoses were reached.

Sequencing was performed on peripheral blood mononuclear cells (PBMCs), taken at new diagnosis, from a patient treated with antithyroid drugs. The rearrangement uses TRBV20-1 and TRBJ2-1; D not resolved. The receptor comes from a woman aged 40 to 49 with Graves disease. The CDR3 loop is CSARDRRTSSYNEQFF. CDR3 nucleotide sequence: TGCAGTGCTAGAGATAGGCGGACCAGCTCCTACAATGAGCAGTTCTTC.